Shown below are 28 T cell receptor beta chains from a single sample sequenced in a study of blood T cell repertoires in COVID-19. Clones were sequenced by immunoSEQ multiplex PCR, and TCRdb holds only the in-frame ones, with some missing. This sample yields 130,000 to 150,000 clones, of which around 84% are seen a single time; approximately 40% belongs to the top ten. The sample consisted of peripheral blood. The receptors were sampled from a human donor in a cohort sampled during active COVID-19.

The genes are TRBV27 and TRBJ1-5; D is unclear. Germline lookup yields CDR1 MNHEY and CDR2 SMNVEV (reference sequence). This CDR3 is 14 amino acids long. V shed 1 base and J shed 0 bases, with 4 bases lying between them. The CDR3 region has the DNA TGTGCCAGCAGTTTATACGGTAGCAATCAGCCCCAGCATTTT. It encodes CASSLYGSNQPQHF.

The chain has TRBV4-2 and TRBJ2-1; 8 bases match TRBD2. The CDR3 has 17 amino acids. V dropped 2 bases and J dropped 12; count of bases not matched to a gene: 18. Germline values: CDR1 LGHNA, CDR2 YNFKEQ. Here the CDR3 reads CASSQSTQRGWGLVQFF. The CDR3 bases are TGTGCCAGCAGCCAATCGACCCAGCGGGGGTGGGGGCTTGTGCAGTTCTTC.

The chain joins TRBV18 to TRBJ2-7, with a possible D match to TRBD2 (5 bases). This CDR3 is 15 amino acids long. Trimming removed 4 bases from V and 2 bases from J, with 15 bases in between. Per the germline V gene, CDR1 is KGHSH and CDR2 is LQKENI. The CDR3, as DNA: TGTGCCAGCTCACGTCGGGATCAGTCCGCCTACGAGCAGTACTTC. Amino acid sequence: CASSRRDQSAYEQYF.

The J gene is TRBJ1-5, the V gene TRBV28; D is perhaps TRBD1 (5 bases). In germline, CDR1 is MDHEN, CDR2 SYDVKM. This CDR3 has 14 amino acids. The V and J ends lost 10 bases and 4 bases respectively, with 17 bases between them. The CDR3 spells CATARLKGNQPQHF. In nucleotides, the CDR3 is TGTGCCACCGCCCGGCTTAAGGGGAATCAGCCCCAGCATTTT. The complete variable domain, with remaining parts taken from reference TRBV28 and TRBJ1-5, reads DVKVTQSSRYLVKRTGEKVFLECVQDMDHENMFWYRQDPGLGLRLIYFSYDVKMKEKGDIPEGYSVSREKKERFSLILESASTNQTSMYLCATARLKGNQPQHFGDGTRLSIL.

The gene calls are TRBV5-6 and TRBJ1-6; D perhaps matches TRBD1 (6 bases). This CDR3 has 14 amino acids. Deletions cut 4 bases from V and 7 bases from J, with 12 bases between. Germline CDR1 is SGHDT and CDR2 is YYEEEE. The CDR3 DNA sequence: TGTGCCAGCAGCCCCGGGACAATGAATTCACCCCTCCACTTT. It encodes CASSPGTMNSPLHF.

V is TRBV11-2 and J is TRBJ2-7; 12 nucleotides agree with TRBD2. CDR1 SGHAT and CDR2 FQNNGV come from the germline V gene. The CDR3 is made up of 17 amino acids. The J segment lost 6 bases and the V segment lost 6 bases, leaving 15 bases of the junction unmatched. CDR3 in amino acids: CASRDYPASGGAFEQYF. CDR3 sequence (DNA): TGTGCCAGCAGGGACTACCCCGCTAGCGGGGGGGCCTTCGAGCAGTACTTC.

This clone appeared once. V is TRBV4-3 and J is TRBJ2-1; 9 nucleotides agree with TRBD2. The trim removed 3 bases at V and 5 bases at J, leaving 5 bases unmatched. This CDR3 comprises 15 residues. Germline CDR1 and CDR2: LGHNA and YSLEER. CDR3 DNA sequence: TGCGCCAGCAGCCACTGGACTAGCGTTCACAATGAGCAGTTCTTC. Translating it yields CASSHWTSVHNEQFF.

This chain connects TRBV5-5 to TRBJ1-4; D not certain. Germline V gene sequence: CDR1 SGHKS, CDR2 YYEKEE (reference sequence). CDR3 length: 15 residues. V lost 9 bases and J lost 0, with 15 bases in between. The CDR3 loop reads CATKSDTTTNEKLFF. CDR3 bases: TGTGCCACGAAAAGTGATACAACAACTAATGAAAAACTGTTTTTT.

The count of this clone is one. The chain links TRBV27 to TRBJ1-4, with a weak D call TRBD1 (5 bases). V lost 5 bases and J lost 3, with 10 bases in between. The CDR3 spans 14 residues. From germline, CDR1 is MNHEY and CDR2 SMNVEV (reference sequence). For the CDR3, the DNA is TGTGCCAGCAGTCTTCAGGGTGCTAATGAAAAACTGTTTTTT. Translated: CASSLQGANEKLFF.

The rearrangement links TRBV18 to TRBJ2-7; possibly TRBD1 for D (6 bases). CDR3 size: 15 residues. Germline V gives CDR1 KGHSH, CDR2 LQKENI. V was trimmed by 1 base and J by 2 bases, leaving 12 bases between them. Here the CDR3 DNA reads TGTGCCAGCTCACCACAGGGGGAAGTACCCTACGAGCAGTACTTC. Its translation: CASSPQGEVPYEQYF.

J is TRBJ1-5 and V is TRBV6-2 or TRBV6-3; D gene uncertain. V was trimmed by 0 bases and J by 4 bases, leaving 13 bases between them. This CDR3 region has 16 residues. In germline, CDR1 is MNHEY, CDR2 SVGEGT. DNA of the CDR3: TGTGCCAGCAGTTACTCGGCCTGGGAGGCGAATCAGCCCCAGCATTTT. Translation: CASSYSAWEANQPQHF.

This chain connects TRBV27 to TRBJ2-7; TRBD2 might be the D (7 bases). Trimming pared 8 bases from V and 4 bases from J, leaving 18 bases between. Germline values: CDR1 MNHEY, CDR2 SMNVEV (reference sequence). The CDR3 consists of 14 residues. This CDR3 reads CASGPGGGLYEQYF. The CDR3 region has the DNA TGTGCCAGCGGCCCTGGGGGGGGCCTTTACGAGCAGTACTTC.

CDR3 nucleotide sequence: TGTGCCAGTAGTATAGGGGCCTTTGCCTACGAGCAGTACTTC. Translation gives CASSIGAFAYEQYF. V is TRBV19 and J is TRBJ2-7; D unresolved. The germline V and J ends were trimmed by 1 base and 2 bases, with 9 bases remaining between them. Germline V gene sequence: CDR1 LNHDA, CDR2 SQIVND (reference sequence). CDR3 length equals 14 residues.

The chain joins TRBV19 to TRBJ1-4, with no clear D. From germline, CDR1 is LNHDA and CDR2 SQIVND (reference sequence). V lost 3 bases, J lost 0 bases, and 5 bases lay in between. The CDR3 has 14 residues. CDR3 protein: CASSIVTTNEKLFF. Written as DNA, the CDR3 is TGTGCCAGTAGTATTGTTACAACTAATGAAAAACTGTTTTTT.

V usage is TRBV7-3 and J usage is TRBJ1-5; unclear D gene. V lost 2 bases, J lost 5 bases, and 7 bases lay in between. The CDR3 totals 13 residues. Per germline, CDR1 SGHTA and CDR2 FQGTGA. In DNA, the CDR3 is TGTGCCAGCAGCTTATCAGGCCATCAGCCCCAGCATTTT. It encodes CASSLSGHQPQHF. The variable domain in full, with the rest retrieved from reference TRBV7-3 and TRBJ1-5, is GAGVSQTPSNKVTEKGKYVELRCDPISGHTALYWYRQSLGQGPEFLIYFQGTGAADDSGLPNDRFFAVRPEGSVSTLKIQRTERGDSAVYLCASSLSGHQPQHFGDGTRLSIL.

The genes are TRBV6-2 or TRBV6-3 and TRBJ2-7; a possible D gene is TRBD2 (5 bases). The germline V and J ends were trimmed by 5 bases and 9 bases, with 14 bases remaining between them. The CDR3 has 12 residues. Germline CDR1 and CDR2: MNHEY and SVGEGT. The CDR3 here is CASSPGLLLQYF. For the CDR3, the DNA is TGTGCCAGCAGTCCCGGACTCCTTCTGCAGTACTTC.

The chain carries TRBV4-3 and TRBJ2-5; no clear D. V was trimmed by 4 bases and J by 2 bases, leaving 20 bases between them. The CDR3 covers 17 residues. Germline lookup yields CDR1 LGHNA and CDR2 YSLEER. CDR3: CASSPRVGPDGQETQYF. In nucleotides, the CDR3 is TGCGCCAGCAGCCCCCGCGTTGGGCCCGACGGACAAGAGACCCAGTACTTC.

The chain joins TRBV6-5 to TRBJ2-5; D is ambiguous. V dropped 4 bases and J dropped 1 base, with 7 bases sitting between them. From germline, CDR1 is MNHEY and CDR2 SVGAGI. This CDR3 spans 13 amino acids. In DNA, the CDR3 is TGTGCCAGCAGTTCATACAGCCAAGAGACCCAGTACTTC. This gives the protein CASSSYSQETQYF.

The chain joins TRBV28 to TRBJ1-1; TRBD1 is a possible D gene (5 bases). V was cut by 8 bases and J by 3 bases, with 7 bases left in between. This CDR3 region has 11 residues. Germline loops: CDR1 MDHEN, CDR2 SYDVKM. The CDR3 reads CASGGDTEAFF. In DNA, the CDR3 is TGTGCCAGCGGAGGGGACACTGAAGCTTTCTTT.

The chain links TRBV6-4 to TRBJ1-5; 10 bases are shared with TRBD1. This CDR3 has 16 residues. CDR1 MRHNA and CDR2 SNTAGT come from the germline V gene. V shed 7 bases and J 2 bases; nucleotides not matched to a gene: 8. The CDR3 DNA reads TGTGCCAGCAAGGGACAGGGGTTATTGGGCAATCAGCCCCAGCATTTT. It yields the protein CASKGQGLLGNQPQHF.

This chain's CDR3 is CASSLGWGRGITEAFF. In nucleotides, the CDR3 is TGTGCCAGCAGCTTAGGATGGGGCAGGGGGATCACTGAAGCTTTCTTT. This chain connects TRBV7-2 to TRBJ1-1; 7 bases are a match to TRBD1. The ends lost 1 base at V and 4 bases at J; junction bases unmatched: 9. The CDR3 loop spans 16 amino acids. Germline V gene data show CDR1 as SGHTA and CDR2 as FQGNSA. Combining the CDR3 with reference TRBV7-2 and TRBJ1-1 gives the whole variable domain GAGVSQSPSNKVTEKGKDVELRCDPISGHTALYWYRQSLGQGLEFLIYFQGNSAPDKSGLPSDRFSAERTGGSVSTLTIQRTQQEDSAVYLCASSLGWGRGITEAFFGQGTRLTVV.

This sequence joins TRBV3-1 (or the pseudogene TRBV3-2) and TRBJ2-3; tentative D call: TRBD2 (6 bases). CDR1 and CDR2 (germline): LGHDT, YNNKEL (reference sequence). Trimming stripped 0 bases from V and 2 bases from J, with 9 bases between. The CDR3 is 15 amino acids. The CDR3 sequence: CASSQEWEDTDTQYF. CDR3 DNA: TGTGCCAGCAGCCAAGAATGGGAGGACACAGATACGCAGTATTTT.

V usage is TRBV12-5 and J usage is TRBJ1-6, with a possible D match to TRBD1 (5 bases). V lost 5 bases and J 6 bases, leaving 14 bases between the germline ends. Germline-derived CDR1 and CDR2 are LGHNT and FRNRAP. This CDR3 comprises 15 residues. Written as DNA, the CDR3 is TGTGCTAGTGGTCCGTCCGGACATCTTAATTCACCCCTCCACTTT. Its protein product is CASGPSGHLNSPLHF.

This clone has just one count. This chain connects TRBV11-2 to TRBJ1-1; maybe TRBD1 (6 bases). CDR1 is SGHAT and CDR2 is FQNNGV in the germline V gene. The CDR3 consists of 16 residues. Trimming took off 5 bases at V and 0 bases at J, with 16 bases between the two ends. For the CDR3, the DNA is TGTGCCAGCAGCCCAGGACAGCGCTACCTGAACACTGAAGCTTTCTTT. It encodes CASSPGQRYLNTEAFF.

This sequence joins TRBV7-6 and TRBJ2-5; D is ambiguous. CDR1 and CDR2 (germline): SGHVS, FNYEAQ. CDR3 length: 11 amino acids. V shed 5 bases and J shed 5 bases, with 6 bases lying between them. The CDR3 spells CASSPKETQYF. The CDR3 DNA follows: TGTGCCAGCAGCCCTAAGGAGACCCAGTACTTC.

The chain employs TRBV18 and TRBJ2-3; D not resolved. Germline V lookup: CDR1 KGHSH, CDR2 LQKENI. Trimming stripped 6 bases from V and 6 bases from J, with 7 bases between. CDR3 length: 11 amino acids. In nucleotides, the CDR3 is TGTGCCAGCTCCCCTCTCGATACGCAGTATTTT. Translating it yields CASSPLDTQYF. Full variable domain (missing parts from reference TRBV18 and TRBJ2-3): NAGVMQNPRHLVRRRGQEARLRCSPMKGHSHVYWYRQLPEEGLKFMVYLQKENIIDESGMPKERFSAEFPKEGPSILRIQQVVRGDSAAYFCASSPLDTQYFGPGTRLTVL.

The chain employs TRBV6-5 and TRBJ1-2; 9 nucleotides line up with TRBD1. This CDR3 comprises 14 residues. The junction had 7 bases not matched to a gene; V was cut back by 6 bases and J by 5 bases. Germline CDR1 and CDR2: MNHEY and SVGAGI. The CDR3 sequence: CASRLTGTGYGYTF. CDR3 in DNA: TGTGCCAGCAGACTAACCGGGACAGGGTATGGCTACACCTTC.

The J gene is TRBJ1-5, the V gene TRBV7-3; D is perhaps TRBD1 (5 bases). CDR1 is SGHTA, CDR2 FQGTGA, per germline. CDR3 length: 13 amino acids. Trimming took 5 bases from V and 7 from J, leaving 12 bases between them. CDR3 coding DNA: TGTGCCAGCAGCGTCAACTGGGGCCAGCCCCAGCATTTT. Protein: CASSVNWGQPQHF.